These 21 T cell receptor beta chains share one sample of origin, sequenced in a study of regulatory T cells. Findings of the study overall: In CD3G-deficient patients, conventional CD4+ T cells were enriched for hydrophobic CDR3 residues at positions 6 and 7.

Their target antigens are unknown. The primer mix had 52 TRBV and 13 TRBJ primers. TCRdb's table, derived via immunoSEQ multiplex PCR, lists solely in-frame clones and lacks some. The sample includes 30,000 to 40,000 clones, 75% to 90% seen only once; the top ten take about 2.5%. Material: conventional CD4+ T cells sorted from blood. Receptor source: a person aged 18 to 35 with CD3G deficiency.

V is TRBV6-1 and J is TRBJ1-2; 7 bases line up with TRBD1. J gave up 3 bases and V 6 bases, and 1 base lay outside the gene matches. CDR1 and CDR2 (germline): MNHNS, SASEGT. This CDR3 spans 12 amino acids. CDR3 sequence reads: CASRTGHYGYTF. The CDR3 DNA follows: TGTGCCAGCAGGACAGGGCACTATGGCTACACCTTC.

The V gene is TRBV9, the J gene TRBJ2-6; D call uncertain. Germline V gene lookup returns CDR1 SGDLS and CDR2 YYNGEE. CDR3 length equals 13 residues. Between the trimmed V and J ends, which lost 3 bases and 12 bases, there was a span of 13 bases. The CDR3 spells CASSGRAPTVLTF. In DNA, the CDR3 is TGTGCCAGCAGCGGACGGGCCCCCACCGTCCTGACTTTC.

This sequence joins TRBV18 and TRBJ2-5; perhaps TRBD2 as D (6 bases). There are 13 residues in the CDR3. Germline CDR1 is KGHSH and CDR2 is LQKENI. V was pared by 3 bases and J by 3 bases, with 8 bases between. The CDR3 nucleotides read TGTGCCAGCTCACCGGGGGGAGAAGAGACCCAGTACTTC. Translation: CASSPGGEETQYF.

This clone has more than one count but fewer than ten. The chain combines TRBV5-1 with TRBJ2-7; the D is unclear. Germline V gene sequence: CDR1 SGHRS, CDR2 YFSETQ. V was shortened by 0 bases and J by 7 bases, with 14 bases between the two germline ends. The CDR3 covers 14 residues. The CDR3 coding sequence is TGCGCCAGCAGCTTGGATTTGGAGCTGGGGGAGCAGTACTTC. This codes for CASSLDLELGEQYF.

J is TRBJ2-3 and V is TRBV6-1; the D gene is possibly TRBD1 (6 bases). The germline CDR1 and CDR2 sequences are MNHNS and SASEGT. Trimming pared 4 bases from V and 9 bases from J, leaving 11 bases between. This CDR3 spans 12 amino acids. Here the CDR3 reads CASSGVRGTQYF. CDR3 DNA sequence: TGTGCCAGCAGTGGGGTAAGGGGGACGCAGTATTTT.

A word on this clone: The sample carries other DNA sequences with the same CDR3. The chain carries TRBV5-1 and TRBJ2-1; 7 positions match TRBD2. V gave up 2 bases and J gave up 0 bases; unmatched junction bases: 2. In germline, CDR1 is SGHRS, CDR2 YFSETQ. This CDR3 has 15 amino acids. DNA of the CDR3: TGCGCCAGCAGCTTAGGCGGGAGCTCCTACAATGAGCAGTTCTTC. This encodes CASSLGGSSYNEQFF.

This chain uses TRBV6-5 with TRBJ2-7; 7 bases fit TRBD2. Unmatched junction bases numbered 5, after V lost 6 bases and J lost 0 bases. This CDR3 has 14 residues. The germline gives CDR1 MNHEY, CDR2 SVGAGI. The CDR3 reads CASRPRGSSYEQYF. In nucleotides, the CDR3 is TGTGCCAGCAGGCCGCGGGGGAGCTCCTACGAGCAGTACTTC.

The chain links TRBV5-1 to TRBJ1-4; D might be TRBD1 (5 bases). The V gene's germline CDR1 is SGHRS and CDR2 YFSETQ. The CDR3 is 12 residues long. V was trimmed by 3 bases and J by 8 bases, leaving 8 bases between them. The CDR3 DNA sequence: TGCGCCAGCAGCTGGGACGGCGAAAAACTGTTTTTT. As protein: CASSWDGEKLFF.

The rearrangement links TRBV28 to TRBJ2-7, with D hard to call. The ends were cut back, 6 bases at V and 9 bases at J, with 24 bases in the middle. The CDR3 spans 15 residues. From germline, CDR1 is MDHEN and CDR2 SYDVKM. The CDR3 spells CASSRASSRTLGQYF. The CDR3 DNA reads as TGTGCCAGCAGCCGGGCCTCCTCACGGACCCTAGGGCAGTACTTC.

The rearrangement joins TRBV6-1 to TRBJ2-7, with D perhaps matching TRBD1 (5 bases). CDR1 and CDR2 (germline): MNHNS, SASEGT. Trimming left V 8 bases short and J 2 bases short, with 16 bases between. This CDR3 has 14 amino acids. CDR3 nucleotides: TGTGCCAGCGCAAAGGGGCAGCTTACCTACGAGCAGTACTTC. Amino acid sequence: CASAKGQLTYEQYF.

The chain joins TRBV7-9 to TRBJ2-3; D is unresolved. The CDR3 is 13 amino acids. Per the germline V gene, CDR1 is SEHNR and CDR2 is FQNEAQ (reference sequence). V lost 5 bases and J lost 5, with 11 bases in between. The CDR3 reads CASSRTGRDTQYF. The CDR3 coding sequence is TGTGCCAGCAGCCGCACTGGACGAGATACGCAGTATTTT.

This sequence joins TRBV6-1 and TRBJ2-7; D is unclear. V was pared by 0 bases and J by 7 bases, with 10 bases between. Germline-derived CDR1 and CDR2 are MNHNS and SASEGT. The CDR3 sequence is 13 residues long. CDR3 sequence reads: CASSEAPALEQYF. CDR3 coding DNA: TGTGCCAGCAGTGAAGCTCCCGCCCTAGAGCAGTACTTC.

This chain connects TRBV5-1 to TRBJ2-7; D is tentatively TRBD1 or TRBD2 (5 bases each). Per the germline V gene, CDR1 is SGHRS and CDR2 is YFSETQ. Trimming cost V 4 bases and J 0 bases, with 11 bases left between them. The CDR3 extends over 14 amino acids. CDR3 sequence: CASSNWDVSYEQYF. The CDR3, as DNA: TGCGCCAGCAGCAACTGGGACGTCTCCTACGAGCAGTACTTC.

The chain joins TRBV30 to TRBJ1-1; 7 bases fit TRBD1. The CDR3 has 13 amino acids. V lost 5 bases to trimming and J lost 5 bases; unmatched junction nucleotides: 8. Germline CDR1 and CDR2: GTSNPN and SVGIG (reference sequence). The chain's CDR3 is CAWAPTGRTEAFF. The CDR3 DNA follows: TGTGCCTGGGCCCCGACAGGGAGAACTGAAGCTTTCTTT.

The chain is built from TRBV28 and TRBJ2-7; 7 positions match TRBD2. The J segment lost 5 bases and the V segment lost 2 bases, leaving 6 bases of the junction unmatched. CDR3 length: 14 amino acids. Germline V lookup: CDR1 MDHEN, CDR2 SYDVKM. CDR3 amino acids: CASSLRRGRNEQYF. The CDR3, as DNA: TGTGCCAGCAGTTTAAGGCGGGGGAGAAACGAGCAGTACTTC.

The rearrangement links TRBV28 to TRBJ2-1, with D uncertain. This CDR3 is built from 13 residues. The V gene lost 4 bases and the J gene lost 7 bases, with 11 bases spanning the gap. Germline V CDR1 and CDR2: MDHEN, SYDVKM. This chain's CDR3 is CASSSHKRNEQFF. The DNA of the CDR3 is TGTGCCAGCAGTTCCCATAAAAGGAATGAGCAGTTCTTC.

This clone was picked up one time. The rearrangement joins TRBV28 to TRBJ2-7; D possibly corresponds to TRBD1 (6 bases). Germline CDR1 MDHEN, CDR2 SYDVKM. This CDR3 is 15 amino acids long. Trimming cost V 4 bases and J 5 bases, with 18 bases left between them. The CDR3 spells CASSSPRRKGDEQYF. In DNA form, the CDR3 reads TGTGCCAGCAGTTCCCCTCGGCGCAAGGGGGACGAGCAGTACTTC.

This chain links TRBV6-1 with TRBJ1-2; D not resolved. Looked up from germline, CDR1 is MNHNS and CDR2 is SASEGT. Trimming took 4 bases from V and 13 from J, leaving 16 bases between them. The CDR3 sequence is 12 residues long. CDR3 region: CASSARGGPPTF. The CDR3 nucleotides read TGTGCCAGCAGTGCCCGAGGAGGGCCCCCCACCTTC.

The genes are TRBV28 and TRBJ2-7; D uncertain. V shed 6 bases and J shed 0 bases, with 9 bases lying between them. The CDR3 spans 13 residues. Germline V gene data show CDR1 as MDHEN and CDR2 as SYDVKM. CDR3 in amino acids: CASRRSLSYEQYF. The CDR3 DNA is TGTGCCAGCAGGAGAAGCCTCTCCTACGAGCAGTACTTC.

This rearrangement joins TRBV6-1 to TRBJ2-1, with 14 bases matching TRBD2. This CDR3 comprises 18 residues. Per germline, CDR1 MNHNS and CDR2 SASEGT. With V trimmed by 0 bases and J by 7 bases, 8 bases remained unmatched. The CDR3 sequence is CASSEALGTSGSRNEQFF. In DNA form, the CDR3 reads TGTGCCAGCAGTGAAGCGTTGGGGACTAGCGGGAGTAGGAATGAGCAGTTCTTC.

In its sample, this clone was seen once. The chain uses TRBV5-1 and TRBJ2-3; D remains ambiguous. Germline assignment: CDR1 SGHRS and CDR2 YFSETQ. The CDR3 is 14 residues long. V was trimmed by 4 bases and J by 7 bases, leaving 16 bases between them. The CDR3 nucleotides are TGCGCCAGCAGCACGGCTCCAGGCCGCTATACGCAGTATTTT. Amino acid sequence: CASSTAPGRYTQYF.